This T cell receptor beta chain stems from a study of blood T cell repertoires in COVID-19. Losses at the gene ends were 5 bases for V and 6 bases for J; bases not matched to a gene: 14. Germline assignment: CDR1 SGHAT and CDR2 FQNNGV. The length of the CDR3 is 16 residues. Per the authors' pipeline: The authors estimated nucleated cell counts from reference gene primer amplification. The protocol was immunoSEQ multiplex PCR, while the TCRdb copy is restricted to in-frame clones and leaves out a portion. For V, J and clone size, that table is used; D and trimming come from the DNA. The sample includes some 450,000 clones, 70% to 90% of them seen just once.

Material for sequencing was peripheral blood. The source of this sequence is a man younger than 35 with COVID-19, enrolled during active disease. The gene calls are TRBV11-2 and TRBJ1-2; 8 bases map to TRBD1. The CDR3 spells CASSLRGSGGLDGYTF. For the CDR3, the DNA is TGTGCCAGCAGCCTTAGGGGTTCAGGGGGCTTAGATGGCTACACCTTC. Filled out from reference TRBV11-2 and TRBJ1-2, the complete variable domain reads EAGVAQSPRYKIIEKRQSVAFWCNPISGHATLYWYQQILGQGPKLLIQFQNNGVVDDSQLPKDRFSAERLKGVDSTLKIQPAKLEDSAVYLCASSLRGSGGLDGYTFGSGTRLTVV.